Following are 15 T cell receptor beta chains from one sample sequenced in a study of identifying expanded T cells in peripheral blood (dated by TCRdb to between 2018 and 2020). Library prep was done by the immunoSEQ multiplex PCR assay. Drawn from immuneACCESS, this table holds only the in-frame rearrangements with V and J called that TCRdb kept. Clones are partly lost; checked studies trace under half to an unresolved V gene and leave the rest unexplained. This sample is represented by approximately 85,000 clones; 88% of them were singletons. Jointly, the top ten make up 15% to 20% of the sample. Sequencing used blood. Source of these receptors: a person between 18 and 70 years old in good health.

This chain links TRBV19 with TRBJ1-2, with no clear D. Trimming removed 5 bases from V and 7 bases from J, with 11 bases in between. Germline V gene lookup returns CDR1 LNHDA and CDR2 SQIVND (reference sequence). This CDR3 is 12 amino acids long. The CDR3 coding sequence is TGTGCCAGTAGTGCCCGGGGAGGTGGCTACACCTTC. Translating it yields CASSARGGGYTF.

CDR3 sequence reads: CASSYPPRTDTQYF. CDR3 sequence (DNA): TGTGCCAGCAGTTACCCCCCCCGGACAGATACGCAGTATTTT. V gene TRBV6-6 combines with J gene TRBJ2-3; D not resolved. V shed 2 bases and J shed 3 bases, with 9 bases lying between them. The CDR3 has 14 amino acids. From germline, CDR1 is MNHNY and CDR2 SVGAGI (reference sequence).

This clone was seen once. This CDR3 is CASSQGGGLAETQYF. The CDR3 DNA follows: TGCGCCAGCAGCCAAGGGGGGGGACTAGCGGAGACCCAGTACTTC. V and J are TRBV4-1 and TRBJ2-5; 10 bases align to TRBD2. The V gene's germline CDR1 is MGHRA and CDR2 YSYEKL. The CDR3 contains 15 residues. After removal of 1 base from V and 5 bases from J, the junction contained 4 bases not matched to a gene.

V and J are TRBV5-4 and TRBJ1-1; D not resolved. CDR3 length: 16 residues. V was cut by 4 bases and J by 1 base, with 17 bases left in between. Germline V CDR1 and CDR2: SGHNT, YYREEE (reference sequence). CDR3 protein: CASSAARGMGNTEAFF. CDR3 nucleotides: TGTGCCAGCAGCGCGGCACGTGGCATGGGGAACACTGAAGCTTTCTTT.

V and J are TRBV6-1 and TRBJ2-7, with 7 positions matching TRBD1. CDR1 is MNHNS, CDR2 SASEGT, per germline. CDR3 length: 14 amino acids. The ends lost 7 bases at V and 5 bases at J; junction bases unmatched: 11. CDR3 DNA sequence: TGTGCCAGCATTTTGAGACAGGGTCGGGACGAGCAGTACTTC. Amino acid sequence: CASILRQGRDEQYF.

The chain couples TRBV11-2 to TRBJ2-1; D may be TRBD2 (7 bases). The CDR3 covers 13 residues. V was clipped by 1 base and J by 8 bases, with 9 bases between them. CDR1 is SGHAT, CDR2 FQNNGV, per germline. In DNA form, the CDR3 reads TGTGCCAGCAGCTTAGGAGGGGGGGATGAGCAGTTCTTC. It codes for CASSLGGGDEQFF.

The table lists this clone with a count of one. This chain joins TRBV11-2 and TRBJ1-1; no clear D. Trimming stripped 1 base from V and 2 bases from J, with 5 bases between. The length of the CDR3 is 13 residues. Germline CDR1 is SGHAT and CDR2 is FQNNGV. CDR3 region: CASSLVGNTEAFF. CDR3 in DNA: TGTGCCAGCAGCTTAGTTGGAAACACTGAAGCTTTCTTT.

This chain uses TRBV18 with TRBJ1-6, with 9 bases lining up with TRBD1. The ends lost 2 bases at V and 7 bases at J; junction bases unmatched: 6. The CDR3 loop spans 16 amino acids. The germline V gene has CDR1 KGHSH and CDR2 LQKENI. This CDR3 reads CASSPSGQGPNSPLHF. DNA of the CDR3: TGTGCCAGCTCACCATCGGGACAGGGTCCAAATTCACCCCTCCACTTT.

This chain links TRBV6-5 with TRBJ1-6; D is ambiguous. V lost 3 bases, J lost 6 bases, and 12 bases lay in between. The CDR3 is 15 residues long. Germline loops: CDR1 MNHEY, CDR2 SVGAGI. The CDR3 region is CASSYISPVNSPLHF. The DNA for the CDR3 is TGTGCCAGCAGTTATATCTCCCCCGTTAATTCACCCCTCCACTTT.

This clone was detected once. The chain is built from TRBV7-2 and TRBJ1-5, with 7 bases fitting TRBD1. CDR1 is SGHTA and CDR2 is FQGNSA in the germline V gene. V lost 4 bases to trimming and J lost 3 bases; unmatched junction nucleotides: 9. The CDR3 loop spans 16 amino acids. DNA for the CDR3: TGTGCCAGCAGCTCCAATCAGGGGGGCAACAATCAGCCCCAGCATTTT. Translating it yields CASSSNQGGNNQPQHF.

This chain connects TRBV18 to TRBJ2-5, with D hard to call. This CDR3 contains 14 residues. The V and J ends lost 2 bases and 2 bases respectively, with 9 bases between them. CDR1 is KGHSH and CDR2 is LQKENI in the germline V gene. Written as DNA, the CDR3 is TGTGCCAGCTCACCAGGGTTCGGACAAGAGACCCAGTACTTC. Translation gives CASSPGFGQETQYF. Drawing the rest from reference TRBV18 and TRBJ2-5, the complete variable domain is NAGVMQNPRHLVRRRGQEARLRCSPMKGHSHVYWYRQLPEEGLKFMVYLQKENIIDESGMPKERFSAEFPKEGPSILRIQQVVRGDSAAYFCASSPGFGQETQYFGPGTRLLVL.

This chain connects TRBV7-9 to TRBJ2-7; TRBD2 is a possible D gene (6 bases). This CDR3 comprises 15 residues. The V and J ends lost 5 bases and 0 bases respectively, with 14 bases between them. Germline CDR1 is SEHNR and CDR2 is FQNEAQ (reference sequence). The CDR3: CASSPYSGSSYEQYF. CDR3 bases: TGTGCCAGCAGCCCGTATAGCGGTAGCTCCTACGAGCAGTACTTC.

The chain has TRBV5-6 and TRBJ2-3, with 8 bases that match TRBD1. The ends lost 6 bases at V and 4 bases at J; junction bases unmatched: 10. Per the germline V gene, CDR1 is SGHDT and CDR2 is YYEEEE. CDR3 length equals 15 residues. The CDR3 loop reads CASNSGTGYADTQYF. CDR3 nucleotide sequence: TGTGCCAGCAATTCCGGGACAGGTTACGCAGATACGCAGTATTTT.

This sequence joins TRBV4-3 and TRBJ2-3; D remains ambiguous. The CDR3 length is 15 residues. In germline, CDR1 is LGHNA, CDR2 YSLEER. V was trimmed by 1 base and J by 1 base, leaving 9 bases between them. CDR3 sequence: CASSQAAEGTDTQYF. CDR3 nucleotides: TGCGCCAGCAGCCAAGCAGCCGAAGGCACAGATACGCAGTATTTT.

The gene calls are TRBV5-4 and TRBJ2-5; 10 bases line up with TRBD1. This CDR3 contains 16 residues. Losses at the gene ends were 3 bases for V and 5 bases for J; bases not matched to a gene: 10. Germline CDR1 SGHNT, CDR2 YYREEE (reference sequence). The CDR3 loop is CASSSATGGPWETQYF. The CDR3 DNA is TGTGCCAGCAGCTCCGCGACAGGGGGCCCCTGGGAGACCCAGTACTTC.